One and the same sample provided the 21 T cell receptor beta chains below, sequenced in a study of graft-versus-host responses after intestinal transplantation (dated by TCRdb to the early 2020s). Library preparation used the immunoSEQ multiplex PCR assay. In TCRdb, the immuneACCESS table is reduced to in-frame sequences with V and J assigned. These tables do not hold every clone; where another copy was compared, an unresolved V gene accounts for under half, and the others remain unexplained. The sample table shows 20,000 to 25,000 clones, and 33% are seen once. Roughly 9.8% of the sample is in the top ten clones. Per the publication, the time point label means: cells obtained before transplantation from donor or recipient. In the mixed lymphocyte reactions, roughly 200,000 CFSE-labeled pre-transplant responders were plated with roughly 200,000 irradiated violet-dye-labeled stimulators and cultured for 5 to 6 days.

The material was alloreactive CD8+ T cells from a mixed lymphocyte reaction culture, obtained before intestinal transplant. The sample's cell subset or site label, in plain terms: CFSE-low proliferating T cells sorted from approximately six-day pre-transplant mixed lymphocyte reaction (GvH or HvG direction). These receptor sequences come from a human patient who received an intestinal transplant.

This clone counts as medium-sized (0.01 to 0.1%). The chain has TRBV6-5 and TRBJ2-1; D is unclear. V dropped 4 bases and J dropped 1 base, with 5 bases sitting between them. Germline assignment: CDR1 MNHEY and CDR2 SVGAGI. The CDR3 totals 13 residues. CDR3 bases: TGTGCCAGCAGTTTCCGGTCCTACAATGAGCAGTTCTTC. It encodes CASSFRSYNEQFF.

CDR3 residues: CSVEIGGAGTDTQYF. The CDR3 DNA is TGCAGCGTTGAGATCGGGGGGGCGGGCACAGATACGCAGTATTTT. V and J are TRBV29-1 and TRBJ2-3; 8 positions match TRBD2. The CDR3 contains 15 residues. Looked up from germline, CDR1 is SQVTM and CDR2 is ANQGSEA. V was clipped by 3 bases and J by 1 base; unmatched bases: 6.

This clone is medium-sized within its sample. The CDR3 is CASSLSSGSYEQYF. The CDR3 DNA reads TGTGCCAGCAGCTTGAGTAGCGGGAGTTACGAGCAGTACTTC. The chain links TRBV6-1 to TRBJ2-7; 9 nucleotides line up with TRBD2. J was trimmed by 4 bases and V by 6 bases; bases with no gene match: 7. Germline V gene data show CDR1 as MNHNS and CDR2 as SASEGT. The CDR3 loop spans 14 amino acids.

The chain has TRBV10-3 and TRBJ2-7; D tentatively reads TRBD1 or TRBD2 (7 bases each). The CDR3 covers 15 residues. The V and J ends lost 2 bases and 0 bases respectively, with 11 bases between them. Germline V gene data show CDR1 as ENHRY and CDR2 as SYGVKD. The CDR3 nucleotides read TGTGCCATCAGTGAGACAGGGGAGGGCTCCTACGAGCAGTACTTC. Translated: CAISETGEGSYEQYF.

The V and J genes are TRBV4-1 and TRBJ2-6, with D possibly TRBD2 on 6 matching bases. Between the trimmed V and J ends, which lost 4 bases and 3 bases, there was a span of 7 bases. The germline CDR1 and CDR2 sequences are MGHRA and YSYEKL. The CDR3 has 14 amino acids. The chain's CDR3 is CASSPGVGANVLTF. The CDR3 bases are TGCGCCAGCAGCCCGGGGGTTGGGGCCAACGTCCTGACTTTC.

The V and J genes are TRBV29-1 and TRBJ2-5; 9 bases agree with TRBD1. Trimming cost V 6 bases and J 5 bases; bases outside gene matches: 13. CDR3 length: 15 residues. Germline V gene data show CDR1 as SQVTM and CDR2 as ANQGSEA. As DNA, the CDR3 is TGCAGCGTCGACGGGACAGGGCGGTTGGGGGAGACCCAGTACTTC. Amino acids: CSVDGTGRLGETQYF.

This clone has more than one count but fewer than ten. V usage is TRBV4-1 and J usage is TRBJ1-6; D possibly corresponds to TRBD1 (5 bases). V lost 1 base and J lost 0, with 7 bases in between. Germline CDR1 is MGHRA and CDR2 is YSYEKL. The CDR3 contains 16 residues. CDR3 nucleotide sequence: TGCGCCAGCAGCCAAGTGGGGGGCTCCTATAATTCACCCCTCCACTTT. This encodes CASSQVGGSYNSPLHF.

This clone has more than one count but fewer than ten. The chain carries TRBV6-1 and TRBJ1-5; perhaps TRBD1 as D (6 bases). The CDR3 sequence is 14 residues long. V was shortened by 5 bases and J by 6 bases, with 14 bases between the two germline ends. From germline, CDR1 is MNHNS and CDR2 SASEGT. CDR3 in amino acids: CASSSQGWGQPQHF. CDR3 bases: TGTGCCAGCAGTTCACAGGGTTGGGGTCAGCCCCAGCATTTT.

This clone was seen more than once but under ten times. This chain uses TRBV7-9 with TRBJ2-5; D unclear. V was cut by 8 bases and J by 3 bases, with 10 bases left in between. The CDR3 runs to 12 residues. Looked up from germline, CDR1 is SEHNR and CDR2 is FQNEAQ (reference sequence). CDR3 protein: CASRQAEETQYF. For the CDR3, the DNA is TGTGCCAGCCGTCAAGCAGAAGAGACCCAGTACTTC. Complete variable domain (other parts from reference TRBV7-9 and TRBJ2-5): DTGVSQNPRHKITKRGQNVTFRCDPISEHNRLYWYRQTLGQGPEFLTYFQNEAQLEKSRLLSDRFSAERPKGSFSTLEIQRTEQGDSAMYLCASRQAEETQYFGPGTRLLVL.

This chain connects TRBV21-1 to TRBJ2-4; the table's D call of TRBD2 was not tested on the DNA. TRBV21-1 is labeled a pseudogene. The CDR3 sequence is 16 residues long. The CDR3 sequence: CASSKWPSGAKNIQYF. In nucleotides, the CDR3 is TGTGCCAGCAGCAAATGGCCCTCGGGAGCCAAAAACATTCAGTACTTC.

A few counts support this clone. This sequence joins TRBV5-4 and TRBJ1-4, with 7 bases that match TRBD1. The CDR3 is made up of 17 amino acids. V was clipped by 3 bases and J by 2 bases; unmatched bases: 10. Germline lookup yields CDR1 SGHNT and CDR2 YYREEE (reference sequence). CDR3 in DNA: TGTGCCAGCAGCTCCTATCCTCTGGACAGGACTAATGAAAAACTGTTTTTT. It translates to CASSSYPLDRTNEKLFF.

The CDR3 protein is CASSQVLRTGGGQAFF. CDR3 nucleotide sequence: TGCGCCAGCAGCCAAGTTCTAAGGACAGGGGGCGGGCAAGCTTTCTTT. The gene calls are TRBV4-1 and TRBJ1-1, with TRBD1 identical over 11 bases. The germline V gene has CDR1 MGHRA and CDR2 YSYEKL. After removal of 1 base from V and 9 bases from J, the junction contained 10 bases not matched to a gene. This CDR3 region has 16 residues.

The chain joins TRBV27 to TRBJ1-5; 8 nucleotides match TRBD1. The CDR3 runs 14 residues. Per the germline V gene, CDR1 is MNHEY and CDR2 is SMNVEV (reference sequence). The V and J ends lost 5 bases and 4 bases, in that order; junction bases with no gene match: 4. CDR3 sequence reads: CASSLRTGNQPQHF. For the CDR3, the DNA is TGTGCCAGCAGTCTCCGGACAGGGAATCAGCCCCAGCATTTT.

The chain employs TRBV9 and TRBJ1-4; 8 bases map to TRBD1. The V and J ends lost 3 bases and 5 bases, in that order; junction bases with no gene match: 12. The CDR3 is 17 amino acids. CDR1 and CDR2 from the germline V gene are SGDLS and YYNGEE. This CDR3 is CASSGLQGGGTNEKLFF. CDR3 nucleotides: TGTGCCAGCAGCGGCTTACAGGGGGGAGGGACAAATGAAAAACTGTTTTTT.

The chain employs TRBV7-3 and TRBJ2-5, with D hard to call. This CDR3 is 15 amino acids long. CDR1 is SGHTA, CDR2 FQGTGA, per germline. The V and J ends lost 5 bases and 2 bases respectively, with 15 bases between them. This CDR3 is CASSLGSLVQETQYF. As DNA, the CDR3 is TGTGCCAGCAGCCTCGGCTCACTGGTTCAAGAGACCCAGTACTTC.

This chain connects TRBV11-3 to TRBJ2-1; D call uncertain. The V and J ends lost 5 bases and 7 bases respectively, with 21 bases between them. The CDR3 runs to 16 residues. The germline CDR1 and CDR2 sequences are SGHNT and YENEEA. CDR3 sequence reads: CASSLPDPGGLNEQFF. CDR3 nucleotides: TGTGCCAGCAGCCTACCCGACCCTGGTGGTTTAAATGAGCAGTTCTTC.

The chain recombines TRBV2 with TRBJ1-1; maybe TRBD1 (5 bases). Germline CDR1 and CDR2: SNHLY and FYNNEI. V was pared by 6 bases and J by 0 bases, with 14 bases between. This CDR3 region has 15 residues. The CDR3 DNA is TGTGCCAGCAGGTCGCCGCCAGGGCTGAACACTGAAGCTTTCTTT. Translation: CASRSPPGLNTEAFF. The variable domain in full, completed from reference TRBV2 and TRBJ1-1, reads EPEVTQTPSHQVTQMGQEVILRCVPISNHLYFYWYRQILGQKVEFLVSFYNNEISEKSEIFDDQFSVERPDGSNFTLKIRSTKLEDSAMYFCASRSPPGLNTEAFFGQGTRLTVV.

This clone has just a few counts. The chain is built from TRBV11-3 and TRBJ2-3; the match to TRBD2 covers 9 bases. The junction had 5 bases not matched to a gene; V was cut back by 2 bases and J by 2 bases. Germline CDR1 SGHNT, CDR2 YENEEA. The CDR3 is made up of 16 amino acids. The CDR3 loop is CASSLSQRGVTDTQYF. In nucleotides, the CDR3 is TGTGCCAGCAGCTTAAGCCAGCGGGGGGTCACAGATACGCAGTATTTT.

This clone turned up a few times. The chain is built from TRBV5-4 and TRBJ1-1; D gene uncertain. Germline V CDR1 and CDR2: SGHNT, YYREEE (reference sequence). The CDR3 contains 14 residues. The germline V and J ends were trimmed by 4 bases and 1 base, with 11 bases remaining between them. The CDR3 nucleotides read TGTGCCAGCAGCCTGGTCGGGAGGAACACTGAAGCTTTCTTT. Its translation: CASSLVGRNTEAFF.

The sample holds a few counts of this clone. CDR3 protein: CAWSWTSGYEQYF. The CDR3 nucleotides read TGTGCCTGGAGTTGGACTAGCGGTTACGAGCAGTACTTC. The rearrangement joins TRBV30 to TRBJ2-7, with TRBD2 identical over 10 bases. There are 13 residues in the CDR3. The germline V gene encodes CDR1 GTSNPN and CDR2 SVGIG (reference sequence). V shed 2 bases, J shed 4 bases, and the junction held 2 bases outside the gene matches.

The CDR3 sequence: CASRRTSASTDTQYF. Here the CDR3 DNA reads TGTGCCAGCCGAAGGACATCTGCTAGCACAGATACGCAGTATTTT. The chain couples TRBV2 to TRBJ2-3; the D gene is possibly TRBD1 (5 bases). From germline, CDR1 is SNHLY and CDR2 FYNNEI. The CDR3 has 15 residues. V lost 8 bases and J lost 0, with 15 bases in between.